This section outlines one TCR beta chain sequence together with its context. What it recognizes is unknown. CDR1 and CDR2 (germline): SNHLY, FYNNEI. J lost 8 bases, V lost 7 bases, and 9 bases had no gene match. The CDR3 length is 15 residues. TCRB transcripts that were expressed got sequenced, as all of the isolated RNA had been reverse transcribed. Clones were sequenced by immunoSEQ multiplex PCR, and TCRdb holds only the in-frame ones, with some missing. The sample shows about 360,000 clones, about 12% of them seen only once. The sample originates from a study of beta chain features in type 1 diabetes. Purities over 95% were achieved in all sorted populations. Overall study findings and caveats: For patients, the naive, central memory and Treg TCRB repertoires appeared more alike than for healthy donors. Researchers report that Type 1 diabetes patients had moderately but significantly shorter TCRB CDR3s across all four CD4+ subsets. With patients and controls alike, PCR might favor shorter templates to an equal degree.

The TCR originated in a young woman with type 1 diabetes. Sequencing used naive CD4+ T cells from blood. V usage is TRBV2 and J usage is TRBJ2-1; 12 nucleotides line up with TRBD1. The CDR3 here is CASTPGTGGYDEQFF. The CDR3 DNA reads TGTGCCAGCACCCCCGGGACAGGGGGCTATGATGAGCAGTTCTTC.